The text below deals with one TCR beta chain. Its antigen is not known. This specimen belongs to a study of T cell repertoires in cytomegalovirus infection. The CDR3 sequence is 15 residues long. The ends lost 5 bases at V and 6 bases at J; junction bases unmatched: 6. Germline lookup yields CDR1 SGHTA and CDR2 FQGNSA. TCRdb recomputed calls from the reads with MiXCR, one row per CDR3 protein. The sample contains about half a million distinct CDR3 sequences, around a third of which appear only once. Notes on the study in general: The response measured ex vivo was dominated by TCR beta clonotypes (HLA-C-restricted and CMV-specific).

The sequence was collected from a human donor in good health (CMV status not recorded). Some clones in this sample may be carry-over from other donors' samples. The genes are TRBV7-2 and TRBJ1-4; TRBD1 matches at 10 bases. Sequencing used cultured PBMCs, obtained from culture after CMV antigen stimulation. The CDR3 DNA sequence: TGTGCCAGCAGCCGAGATGGGACAGGGGATGAAAAACTGTTTTTT. This encodes CASSRDGTGDEKLFF.